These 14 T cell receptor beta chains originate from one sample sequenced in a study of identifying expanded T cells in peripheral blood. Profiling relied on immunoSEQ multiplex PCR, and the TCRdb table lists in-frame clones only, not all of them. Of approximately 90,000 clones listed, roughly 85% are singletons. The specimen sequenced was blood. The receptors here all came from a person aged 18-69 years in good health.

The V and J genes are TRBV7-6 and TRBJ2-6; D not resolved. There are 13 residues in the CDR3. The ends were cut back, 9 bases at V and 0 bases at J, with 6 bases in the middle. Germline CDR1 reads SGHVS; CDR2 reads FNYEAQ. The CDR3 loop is CASGFSGANVLTF. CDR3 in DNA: TGTGCCAGTGGGTTCTCTGGGGCCAACGTCCTGACTTTC. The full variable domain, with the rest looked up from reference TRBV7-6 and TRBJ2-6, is GAGVSQSPRYKVTKRGQDVALRCDPISGHVSLYWYRQALGQGPEFLTYFNYEAQQDKSGLPNDRFSAERPEGSISTLTIQRTEQRDSAMYRCASGFSGANVLTFGAGSRLTVL.

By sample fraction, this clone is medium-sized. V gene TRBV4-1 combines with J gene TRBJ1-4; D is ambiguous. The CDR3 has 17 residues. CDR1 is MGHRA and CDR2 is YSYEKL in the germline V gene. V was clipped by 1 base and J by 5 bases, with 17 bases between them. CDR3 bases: TGCGCCAGCAGCCAAGCAATCAGCGGGTCACAGAATGAAAAACTGTTTTTT. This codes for CASSQAISGSQNEKLFF.

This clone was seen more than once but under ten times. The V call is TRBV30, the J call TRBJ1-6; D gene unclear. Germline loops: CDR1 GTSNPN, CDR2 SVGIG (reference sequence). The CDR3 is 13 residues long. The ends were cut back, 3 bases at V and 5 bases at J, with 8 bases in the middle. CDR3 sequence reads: CAWRVTDNSPLHF. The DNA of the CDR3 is TGTGCCTGGAGGGTAACGGATAATTCACCCCTCCACTTT.

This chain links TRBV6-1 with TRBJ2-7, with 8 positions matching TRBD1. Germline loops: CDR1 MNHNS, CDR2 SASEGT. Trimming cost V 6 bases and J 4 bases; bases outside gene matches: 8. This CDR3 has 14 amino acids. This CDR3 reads CASRMGDRKYEQYF. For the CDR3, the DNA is TGTGCCAGCAGGATGGGGGACAGGAAGTACGAGCAGTACTTC.

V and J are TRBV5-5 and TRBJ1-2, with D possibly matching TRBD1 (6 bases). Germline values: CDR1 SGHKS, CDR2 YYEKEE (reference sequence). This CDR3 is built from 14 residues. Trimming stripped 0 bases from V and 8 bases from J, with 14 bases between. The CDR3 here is CASSLARGPGGYTF. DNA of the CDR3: TGTGCCAGCAGCTTGGCTCGGGGGCCGGGAGGCTACACCTTC.

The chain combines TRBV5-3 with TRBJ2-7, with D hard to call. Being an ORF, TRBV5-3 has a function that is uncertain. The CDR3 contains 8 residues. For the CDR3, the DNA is TGTGCTCCTTACGAGCAGTACTTC. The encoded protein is CAPYEQYF.

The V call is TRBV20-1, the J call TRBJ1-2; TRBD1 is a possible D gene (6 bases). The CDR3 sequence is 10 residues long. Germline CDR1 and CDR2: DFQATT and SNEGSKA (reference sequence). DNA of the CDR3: TGCAGCGTCGGGACACCCGGCTACACCTTC. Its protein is CSVGTPGYTF.

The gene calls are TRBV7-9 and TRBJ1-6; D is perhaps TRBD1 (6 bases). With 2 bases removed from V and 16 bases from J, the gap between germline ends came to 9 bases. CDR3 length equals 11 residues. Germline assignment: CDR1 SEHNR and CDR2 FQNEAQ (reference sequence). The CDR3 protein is CASSLWGPLHF. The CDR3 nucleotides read TGTGCCAGCAGCTTATGGGGGCCACTCCACTTT.

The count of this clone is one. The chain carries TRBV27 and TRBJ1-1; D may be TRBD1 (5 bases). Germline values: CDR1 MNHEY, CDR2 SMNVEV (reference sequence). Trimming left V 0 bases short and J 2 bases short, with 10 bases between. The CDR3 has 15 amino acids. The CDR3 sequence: CASSLSGVVNTEAFF. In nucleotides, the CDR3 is TGTGCCAGCAGTTTATCAGGGGTGGTAAACACTGAAGCTTTCTTT.

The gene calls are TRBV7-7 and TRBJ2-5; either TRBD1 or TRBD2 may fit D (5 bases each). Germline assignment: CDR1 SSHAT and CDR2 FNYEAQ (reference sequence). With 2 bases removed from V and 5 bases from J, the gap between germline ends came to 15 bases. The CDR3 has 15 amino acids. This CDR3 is CASSLIPGRRETQYF. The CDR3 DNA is TGTGCCAGCAGCTTAATTCCGGGACGAAGGGAGACCCAGTACTTC.

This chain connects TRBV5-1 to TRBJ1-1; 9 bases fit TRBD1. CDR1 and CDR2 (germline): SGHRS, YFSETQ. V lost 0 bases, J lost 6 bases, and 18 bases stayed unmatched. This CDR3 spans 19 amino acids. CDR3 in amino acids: CASSLAPTGGWGSRSEAFF. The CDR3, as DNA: TGCGCCAGCAGCTTGGCCCCGACAGGGGGATGGGGTAGTCGCTCTGAAGCTTTCTTT.

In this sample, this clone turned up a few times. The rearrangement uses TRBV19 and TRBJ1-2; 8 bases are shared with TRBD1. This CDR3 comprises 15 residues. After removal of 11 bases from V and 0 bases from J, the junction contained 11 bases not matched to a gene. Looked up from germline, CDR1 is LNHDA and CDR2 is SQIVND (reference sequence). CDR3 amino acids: CASNPGTGPNYGYTF. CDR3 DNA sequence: TGTGCCTCAAATCCAGGGACAGGACCTAACTATGGCTACACCTTC. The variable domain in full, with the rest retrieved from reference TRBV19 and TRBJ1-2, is DGGITQSPKYLFRKEGQNVTLSCEQNLNHDAMYWYRQDPGQGLRLIYYSQIVNDFQKGDIAEGYSVSREKKESFPLTVTSAQKNPTAFYLCASNPGTGPNYGYTFGSGTRLTVV.

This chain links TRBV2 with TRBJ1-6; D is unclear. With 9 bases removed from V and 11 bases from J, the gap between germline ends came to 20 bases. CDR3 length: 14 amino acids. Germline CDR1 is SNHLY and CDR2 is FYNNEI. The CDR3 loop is CASRTVMGTPPLHF. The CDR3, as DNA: TGTGCCAGTAGGACGGTAATGGGAACACCACCCCTCCACTTT. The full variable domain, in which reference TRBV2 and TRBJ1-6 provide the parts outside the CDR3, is EPEVTQTPSHQVTQMGQEVILRCVPISNHLYFYWYRQILGQKVEFLVSFYNNEISEKSEIFDDQFSVERPDGSNFTLKIRSTKLEDSAMYFCASRTVMGTPPLHFGNGTRLTVT.

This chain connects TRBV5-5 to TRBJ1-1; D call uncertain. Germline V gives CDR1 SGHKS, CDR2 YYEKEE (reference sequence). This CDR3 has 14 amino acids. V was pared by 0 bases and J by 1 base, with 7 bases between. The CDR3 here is CASSLEDWNTEAFF. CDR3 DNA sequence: TGTGCCAGCAGCTTGGAAGACTGGAACACTGAAGCTTTCTTT.